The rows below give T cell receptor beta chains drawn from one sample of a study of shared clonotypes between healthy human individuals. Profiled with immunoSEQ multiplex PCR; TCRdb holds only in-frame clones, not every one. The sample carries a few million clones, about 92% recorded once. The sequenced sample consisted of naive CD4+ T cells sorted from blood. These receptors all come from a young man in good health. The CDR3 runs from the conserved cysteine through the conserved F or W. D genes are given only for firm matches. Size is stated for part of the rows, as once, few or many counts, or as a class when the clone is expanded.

TGCGCCAGCAGCCAAGCCCTAGGGGCTAACACCGGGGAGCTGTTTTTT	CASSQALGANTGELFF	-	-	TRBV4-3	TRBJ2-2
TGTGCCACCAGCAGGGGCGGGACTAGCGGATTTAGGGATACGCAGTATTTT	CATSRGGTSGFRDTQYF	TRBD2	-	TRBV15	TRBJ2-3
TGTGCCAGCAGCTTGGTGGGGGGGGTCCAAGAGACCCAGTACTTC	CASSLVGGVQETQYF	TRBD2	-	TRBV7-9	TRBJ2-5
TGTGCCATCAGTGAGTCTAAGGGACAGGGGGTCTACAATGAGCAGTTCTTC	CAISESKGQGVYNEQFF	TRBD1	-	TRBV10-3	TRBJ2-1
TGCGCCAGCAGCCCCCGGACAGGGGATGGGACCCAGTACTTC	CASSPRTGDGTQYF	TRBD1	-	TRBV4-1	TRBJ2-5
TGTGCCGTCAAGGCTAGCGGAGGACAAGAGACCCAGTACTTC	CAVKASGGQETQYF	TRBD2	-	TRBV10-3	TRBJ2-5
TGTGCCAGCAGTTCCGGGGGGGCCAACACTGAAGCTTTCTTT	CASSSGGANTEAFF	-	once	TRBV28	TRBJ1-1
TGTGCCAGCATATTAGCGGGGTCTAGCACAGATACGCAGTATTTT	CASILAGSSTDTQYF	TRBD2	-	TRBV2	TRBJ2-3
TGTGCCAGCAGCTTGGCAGGGAATTTTGTCCGGGGCGAGCAGTACTTC	CASSLAGNFVRGEQYF	-	once	TRBV5-5	TRBJ2-7
TGTGCCAGCAGTTACCCAACTAGCGGGGGGCTGAATGAGCAGTTCTTC	CASSYPTSGGLNEQFF	TRBD2	-	TRBV6-5	TRBJ2-1
TGTGCCAGCAGGACTAGCGGGATTTCCTACGAGCAGTACTTC	CASRTSGISYEQYF	TRBD2	-	TRBV2	TRBJ2-7
TGCGCCAGCAGTCAGGGGGCCGGGGAGCTGTTTTTT	CASSQGAGELFF	TRBD1	once	TRBV10-1	TRBJ2-2
TGTGCCAGTAGTTCTCCAGGGTTTTTGGGTGGGGCCAACGTCCTGACTTTC	CASSSPGFLGGANVLTF	-	-	TRBV19	TRBJ2-6
TGTGCCAGCTCACCGGTAGGGGAGGGGCAGTTCTTC	CASSPVGEGQFF	TRBD2	-	TRBV18	TRBJ2-1
TGTGCCAGCAGCCCCCTGGGACTAGCTGCCATCAGCTCCTACGAGCAGTACTTC	CASSPLGLAAISSYEQYF	TRBD2	-	TRBV11-2	TRBJ2-7
TGCGCCAGCAGCCGGGCGGGACTAGCAGGAGAGACCCAGTACTTC	CASSRAGLAGETQYF	TRBD2	-	TRBV4-1	TRBJ2-5
TGTGCCAGCAGCGCTAACCCGGCAGGGCTGAGCAATCAGCCCCAGCATTTT	CASSANPAGLSNQPQHF	-	-	TRBV9	TRBJ1-5
TGTGCCAGCAGTTTAGGGGGCGCAGATGGCTACACCTTC	CASSLGGADGYTF	-	-	TRBV28	TRBJ1-2
TGTGCCAGCAGCCCCCTAGCGGGGAGCTCCTACGAGCAGTACTTC	CASSPLAGSSYEQYF	TRBD2	-	TRBV13	TRBJ2-7
TGCGCCAGCAGCTTGTCGTCAAACACCAATGAAAAACTGTTTTTT	CASSLSSNTNEKLFF	-	-	TRBV5-1	TRBJ1-4
TGCGCCAGCAGCCCGGCCGGGAGCTCTGGGGCCAACGTCCTGACTTTC	CASSPAGSSGANVLTF	-	-	TRBV5-1	TRBJ2-6
TGTGCCAGTAGTATCGGCGTAGCCTATGGCTACACCTTC	CASSIGVAYGYTF	-	few	TRBV19	TRBJ1-2
TGCGCCAGCTCCCCAGGTGGGCAGCGTCAAAACACCATATATTTT	CASSPGGQRQNTIYF	-	once	TRBV5-1	TRBJ1-3
TGTGCCAGCAGCCAACAGGGCTCTGGAAACACCATATATTTT	CASSQQGSGNTIYF	-	few	TRBV7-9	TRBJ1-3
TGTGCCACCAAAGGTGGGGAAAAACTGTTTTTT	CATKGGEKLFF	-	-	TRBV10-3	TRBJ1-4
TGTGCCAGCAGCTTAAAAGGTAGCGTGGCAGATACGCAGTATTTT	CASSLKGSVADTQYF	-	-	TRBV7-9	TRBJ2-3
TGTGCCATGGGGGGGACTACCTCCTCCTACAATGAGCAGTTCTTC	CAMGGTTSSYNEQFF	TRBD2	-	TRBV10-3	TRBJ2-1
TGTGCCAGCAGCCCAACAGGGCTGAGCAATCAGCCCCAGCATTTT	CASSPTGLSNQPQHF	-	-	TRBV9	TRBJ1-5
TGCGCCAGCAGTGATCAAGGGTTTTCACCCCTCCACTTT	CASSDQGFSPLHF	-	-	TRBV10-1	TRBJ1-6
TGTGCCTGGTCGCTCCGAGGCAATCAGCCCCAGCATTTT	CAWSLRGNQPQHF	-	few	TRBV30	TRBJ1-5
TGTGCCAGCAGTGACGGACAGGGAACCTTATTGACCTTC	CASSDGQGTLLTF	TRBD1	-	TRBV2	TRBJ1-2
TGTGCCAGCAGCCCCATCTCCGGGACTAGCGGCGAGACCCAGTACTTC	CASSPISGTSGETQYF	TRBD2	once	TRBV7-2	TRBJ2-5
TGTGCCAGCAGCCCCCGTAGCGGGGGGGGTCGGGAGACCCAGTACTTC	CASSPRSGGGRETQYF	TRBD2	-	TRBV5-4	TRBJ2-5
TGTGCCAGCAGCCAAGGCACTAGCGGGGGGGCCCGGGAGACCCAGTACTTC	CASSQGTSGGARETQYF	TRBD2	-	TRBV4-2	TRBJ2-5
TGTGCCAGTAGTACAGGGTCGACAGCCTACGAGCAGTACTTC	CASSTGSTAYEQYF	-	once	TRBV19	TRBJ2-7
TGCGCCAGCAGCTTGGCCGTCGTCACAGGGGAGCAGTTCTTC	CASSLAVVTGEQFF	-	-	TRBV5-1	TRBJ2-1
TGTGCCAGTAGTCCCCGATACGGGCGAGAGACCCAGTACTTC	CASSPRYGRETQYF	-	-	TRBV19	TRBJ2-5
TGTGCCAGCAGCTTAGTAATACTACAGGGTCTGGACACTGAAGCTTTCTTT	CASSLVILQGLDTEAFF	-	-	TRBV11-2	TRBJ1-1
TGTGCCAGCAGTCTCGCCGGGACAGCTAACTATGGCTACACCTTC	CASSLAGTANYGYTF	TRBD1	-	TRBV27	TRBJ1-2
TGCGCCAGCAGCCAAACCAGCGGGAGGGCAGATACGCAGTATTTT	CASSQTSGRADTQYF	TRBD2	-	TRBV4-3	TRBJ2-3
TGTGCCAGCTCACCAGGCGGAGGTACGAGTGATACGCAGTATTTT	CASSPGGGTSDTQYF	-	-	TRBV18	TRBJ2-3
TGTGCCAGCAGCTTCGAGGCCTATGGCTACACCTTC	CASSFEAYGYTF	-	-	TRBV7-2	TRBJ1-2
TGTGCCAGCAGCCAAGCCCAACCGGGACAGGGGAGCTCTGGGGCCAACGTCCTGACTTTC	CASSQAQPGQGSSGANVLTF	TRBD1	-	TRBV14	TRBJ2-6
TGTGCCAGCTCACCTGACGGGGGCTATGGCTACACCTTC	CASSPDGGYGYTF	-	-	TRBV18	TRBJ1-2
TGTGCCAGCAGCCTGGTCAGGGGAAGAGCTTTCTTT	CASSLVRGRAFF	-	-	TRBV28	TRBJ1-1